This T cell receptor beta chain was sequenced in a study of cytomegalovirus exposure and HLA in healthy donors. Trimming removed 4 bases from V and 0 bases from J, with 9 bases in between. Germline V gives CDR1 MNHEY, CDR2 SVGAGI. The CDR3 contains 14 residues. PCR amplification relied on 60 Vbeta primers (plus 13 Jbeta primers). Profiled with immunoSEQ multiplex PCR; TCRdb holds only in-frame clones, not every one. The sample yields about 100,000 clones, around four fifths seen once. The receptor was derived from a woman aged 55-69 years in good health and CMV-seronegative. The chain uses TRBV6-5 and TRBJ1-1; D gene uncertain. The sample taken for sequencing was PBMCs. CDR3 in DNA: TGTGCCAGCAGTTTTTCCAGGTTGAACACTGAAGCTTTCTTT. This gives the protein CASSFSRLNTEAFF.